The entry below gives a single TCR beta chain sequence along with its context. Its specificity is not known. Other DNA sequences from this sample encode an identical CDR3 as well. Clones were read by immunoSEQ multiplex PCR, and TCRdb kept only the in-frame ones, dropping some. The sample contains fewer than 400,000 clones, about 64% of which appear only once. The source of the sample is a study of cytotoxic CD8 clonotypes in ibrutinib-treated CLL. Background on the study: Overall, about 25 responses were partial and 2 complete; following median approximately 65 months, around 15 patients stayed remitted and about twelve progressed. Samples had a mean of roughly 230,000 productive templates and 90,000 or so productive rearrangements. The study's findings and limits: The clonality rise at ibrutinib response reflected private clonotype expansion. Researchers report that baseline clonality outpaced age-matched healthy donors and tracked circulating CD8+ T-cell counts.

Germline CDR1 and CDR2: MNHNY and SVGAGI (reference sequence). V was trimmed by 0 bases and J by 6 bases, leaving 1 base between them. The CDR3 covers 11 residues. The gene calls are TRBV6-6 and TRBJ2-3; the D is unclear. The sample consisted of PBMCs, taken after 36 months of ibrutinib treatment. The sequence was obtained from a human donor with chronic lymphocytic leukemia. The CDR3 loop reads CASSYSDTQYF. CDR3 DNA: TGTGCCAGCAGTTACTCTGATACGCAGTATTTT.